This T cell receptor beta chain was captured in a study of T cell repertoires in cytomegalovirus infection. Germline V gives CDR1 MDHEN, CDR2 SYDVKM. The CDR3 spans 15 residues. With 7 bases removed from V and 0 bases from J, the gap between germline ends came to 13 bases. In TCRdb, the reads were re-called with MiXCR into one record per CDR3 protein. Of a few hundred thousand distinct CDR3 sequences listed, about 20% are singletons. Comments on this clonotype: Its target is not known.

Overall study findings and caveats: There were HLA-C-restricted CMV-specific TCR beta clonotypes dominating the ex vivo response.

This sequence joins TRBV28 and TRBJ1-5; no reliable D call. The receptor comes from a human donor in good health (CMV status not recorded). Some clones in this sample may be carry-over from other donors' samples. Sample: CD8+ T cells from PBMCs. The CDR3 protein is CASITAEYSNQPQHF. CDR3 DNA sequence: TGTGCCAGCATTACAGCCGAGTATAGCAATCAGCCCCAGCATTTT.